One T cell receptor (beta chain) is described in this entry. What antigen it recognizes has not been identified. The record has no base qualities; no much larger clone is one base away. Receptor amplification or capture employed the immunoSEQ multiplex PCR assay. Rearranged TCR beta chain sequences were amplified using the hsTCRB Kit according to the manufacturer's protocol. TCRB libraries were sequenced on an Illumina MiSeq. As for the original processing: Demultiplexing, trimming and gene mapping were performed with the kit vendor's proprietary platform. TCRdb stores this immuneACCESS table with in-frame sequences only. Part of the clones is absent; in the studies checked, under half of the shortfall reflects unresolved V genes, and no reason is known for the rest. The V and J calls and clone size were taken over from that table, and D and trimming were inferred from the DNA. The sample table holds fewer than 70,000 clones, of which around nine tenths were seen once. The ten largest clones add up to roughly 2% of the sample.

The source of the sample is a study of a mutant IDH1 vaccine in newly diagnosed glioma (dated by TCRdb to the early 2020s). Some background on the complete study: Vaccination started 4-6 weeks after radiotherapy alone, or was given together with temozolomide cycles in the groups whose treatment included chemotherapy. Peripheral blood was collected at six visits: V03 (baseline), V05, V07, V10, V12 and V13. Prior to enrollment, standard therapy consisting of radiotherapy alone, temozolomide alone, or radiochemotherapy with temozolomide had been administered to patients, with the combination being received by most patients. Longitudinal TCRB deep sequencing was done for some 26 treated patients, wherever samples were available for exploratory analyses. The week-35 safety follow-up took place at visit V12, and the week-47 end of study took place at visit V13. Of the 25 to 40 patients who were treated, approximately 60% were male and approximately 38% were female, and the mean age was roughly 40 years. On the study overall, not on this receptor specifically: Immune responses induced by the vaccine were seen in around 94% of patients across multiple MHC alleles. Selection of PBMC samples for TCRB deep sequencing was based on availability. The authors noted that analyses of patient blood samples could not be reproduced because of sample limitations. Changes in the top peripheral T cell clonotypes picked up by TCRB sequencing did not appear to be linked to pseudoprogression.

The time point label for this specimen denotes: week 35, safety follow-up. Each vaccine dose, consisting of 300 ug of a 20-mer mutant IDH1 peptide in Montanide, was administered subcutaneously with topical imiquimod. Across visits V03 through V10, patients got a total of eight vaccinations, given in weeks 1, 3, 5, 7, 11, 15, 19 and 23. All donors had newly diagnosed IDH1-mutant astrocytomas of WHO grade 3 or 4 that showed loss of nuclear ATRX. The samples were drawn from NOA16, a multicentre, single-arm, open-label phase I trial in Germany that tested a mutant IDH1 peptide vaccine in humans for the first time. The DNeasy Blood and Tissue Kit was used to extract genomic DNA from EDTA blood for TCRB sequencing. Ends trimmed: V by 0 bases, J by 2 bases; bases unmatched to a gene: 13. The germline V gene specifies SGDLS as CDR1 and YYNGEE as CDR2. CDR3 length: 18 amino acids, cysteine to phenylalanine. Just the 54-base CDR3 DNA is kept, in frame starting at base 1.

The sequence came from a man under 40 with glioma. The sequence joins TRBV9 to TRBJ1-1, with 7 bases aligning to TRBD1. Sequenced here: PBMCs, sampled from a glioma patient whose treatment included an IDH1 peptide vaccine. CDR3 sequence: CASSVEVGGNPRNTEAFF. The DNA reads TGTGCCAGCAGCGTAGAGGTAGGGGGCAACCCAAGAAACACTGAAGCTTTCTTT.